This is a list of T cell receptor beta chains from one sample in a study of control samples from healthy donors and cancer patients. The data were produced by immunoSEQ multiplex PCR, yet TCRdb's version contains in-frame clones alone and is incomplete. The sample comprises some 190,000 clones, roughly nine tenths of which are singletons, and about 2% rests with the top ten. Sequencing was carried out using blood. The receptors come from a man younger than 40 in good health. CDR3s include the opening cysteine and the closing phenylalanine or tryptophan. D genes are given only for firm matches. Clone size is not always given. Where it is, it says once, few, many or a class for expanded clones.

j_call d_call clone_size v_call cdr3_nt cdr3_aa
TRBJ1-2 . . TRBV7-9 TGTGCCAGCAGCTTATCGGGGTTCTATGGCTACACCTTC CASSLSGFYGYTF
TRBJ1-2 . . TRBV18 TGTGCCAGCGGGGACCCGGGAGACAGTGATGGCTACACCTTC CASGDPGDSDGYTF
TRBJ1-2 . once TRBV6-1 TGTGCCAGCAGTGAAGGGGGGGGGCTGGCTGACTATGGCTACACCTTC CASSEGGGLADYGYTF
TRBJ2-7 TRBD1 . TRBV27 TGTGCCAGCAGCTTGGGACAGGGGGTTATCTACGAGCAGTACTTC CASSLGQGVIYEQYF
TRBJ1-5 TRBD1 . TRBV19 TGTGCCAGTAGCACGGGACAGGGACGAAATCAGCCCCAGCATTTT CASSTGQGRNQPQHF
TRBJ2-7 TRBD2 . TRBV5-8 TGTGCCAGCAGCCTAGCGGGGGGCTCCTACGAGCAGTACTTC CASSLAGGSYEQYF
TRBJ2-4 . . TRBV7-2 TGTGCCAGCAGCTTACAGGGGCGGGGTGGCAAAAACATTCAGTACTTC CASSLQGRGGKNIQYF
TRBJ1-1 . . TRBV4-1 TGCGCCAGCAGCCAAGATCTCCAGTCGATGGTAACTGAAGCTTTCTTT CASSQDLQSMVTEAFF
TRBJ1-1 . . TRBV12-1 TGTGCTGAATACCAGGGGAAAGGTTGGAACACTGAAGCTTTCTTT CAEYQGKGWNTEAFF
TRBJ2-1 . . TRBV10-3 TGTGCCATCAGTGAGTCTTCGGCTGAGCAGTTCTTC CAISESSAEQFF
TRBJ2-2 TRBD1 . TRBV7-9 TGTGCCAGCAGCCCCTTCCGGGACAGGGGGCAAGGAGGTACCGGGGAGCTGTTTTTT CASSPFRDRGQGGTGELFF
TRBJ2-7 . . TRBV27 TGTGCCAGCAGTAGAACTACCTCCGGGACCGAGAACTACGAGCAGTACTTC CASSRTTSGTENYEQYF
TRBJ2-1 TRBD2 . TRBV5-1 TGCGCCAGCAGCCCGCGGGAGGGGCCCAGCTCCTACAATGAGCAGTTCTTC CASSPREGPSSYNEQFF
TRBJ1-4 . once TRBV7-8 TGTGCCAGCAGCTTTAGGGGGTTTAATGAAAAACTGTTTTTT CASSFRGFNEKLFF
TRBJ2-7 TRBD2 . TRBV9 TGTGCCAGCAGCGGTACTAGCGGTGGTGTTATCCACGAGCAGTACTTC CASSGTSGGVIHEQYF
TRBJ1-3 . . TRBV9 TGTGCCAGCAGCGTAGCCCTCGCAGTAACAAGCTCTGGAAACACCATATATTTT CASSVALAVTSSGNTIYF
TRBJ2-7 TRBD1 . TRBV19 TGTGCCAGTAGTGGAACAGGGGGCGTCTCCTACGAGCAGTACTTC CASSGTGGVSYEQYF
TRBJ1-3 . . TRBV7-9 TGTGCCAGCAGCCACAGGGACCTCTCTGGAAACACCATATATTTT CASSHRDLSGNTIYF
TRBJ2-2 TRBD2 . TRBV30 TGTGCCTGGAACGGGGGGGAGACCGGGGAGCTGTTTTTT CAWNGGETGELFF
TRBJ1-4 . . TRBV12-3/TRBV12-4 TGTGCCAGCCGCCGGGGGGCTAATGAAAAACTGTTTTTT CASRRGANEKLFF
TRBJ1-6 TRBD1 . TRBV5-5 TGTGCCAGCAGCCCGGGGACAGGGTACTCACCCCTCCACTTT CASSPGTGYSPLHF
TRBJ1-5 . . TRBV29-1 TGCAGCGTCCAAGAAGGCAATCAGCCCCAGCATTTT CSVQEGNQPQHF
TRBJ1-2 . once TRBV28 TGTGCCAGCAGTTCTCAGGGAGGTGGTAACTATGGCTACACCTTC CASSSQGGGNYGYTF
TRBJ2-7 . . TRBV24-1 TGTGCCACCAGTGATACTGGGAAGCAGTACTTC CATSDTGKQYF
TRBJ1-2 . . TRBV6-6 TGTGCCAGCAGTTACTCGTTCAGCTATGGCTACACCTTC CASSYSFSYGYTF
TRBJ1-2 TRBD1 . TRBV25-1 TGTGCCAGCAGTGAATGGGACAGCCCCCAGAGCTACACCTTC CASSEWDSPQSYTF
TRBJ2-2 TRBD2 . TRBV6-2/TRBV6-3 TGTGCCAGCAGTACCACTAGCGCCACGAACACCGGGGAGCTGTTTTTT CASSTTSATNTGELFF
TRBJ1-1 . . TRBV19 TGTGCCAGTAGTGAGGCCCTGATGAACACTGAAGCTTTCTTT CASSEALMNTEAFF
TRBJ1-2 . . TRBV7-9 TGTGCCAGCAGCTTACGAGGGGAGGGTGGCTACACCTTC CASSLRGEGGYTF
TRBJ1-2 . . TRBV19 TGTGCCAGTAGTATGGGTTCCAACCGAGGGGGCTACACCTTC CASSMGSNRGGYTF
TRBJ1-5 . . TRBV6-5 TGTGCCAGCAGTTACGGTACGGGGGAGGGTCAGCCCCAGCATTTT CASSYGTGEGQPQHF
TRBJ2-7 . . TRBV19 TGTGCCAGTAGTATTACAGGCTCAAGCTCCTACGAGCAGTACTTC CASSITGSSSYEQYF
TRBJ1-2 TRBD1 few TRBV2 TGTGCCAGCAGTCAAACCGGGACAGGGCTTAGGGGCTACACCTTC CASSQTGTGLRGYTF
TRBJ2-7 TRBD1 . TRBV7-3 TGTGCCAGCAGCTTAAGAGGACCACGAACGCTGGAGACGTCCGGGACAGGAACCTACGAGCAGTACTTC CASSLRGPRTLETSGTGTYEQYF
TRBJ1-1 . once TRBV2 TGTGCCAGCAATGTGGACAGCACTATCCCTGAAGCTTTCTTT CASNVDSTIPEAFF
TRBJ2-7 TRBD1 . TRBV9 TGTGCCAGCAGCGTGGGGGATGGACAGGGGACCTACGAGCAGTACTTC CASSVGDGQGTYEQYF
TRBJ1-2 . . TRBV11-2 TGTGCCAGCAGCTTAACTCAGAGTAACTATGGCTACACCTTC CASSLTQSNYGYTF
TRBJ1-2 . . TRBV19 TGTGCCAGTACCCAGGCTCCGGATGGCTACACCTTC CASTQAPDGYTF
TRBJ1-2 . . TRBV30 TGTGCCTGCCCGGGAGTTACCTATGGCTACACCTTC CACPGVTYGYTF
TRBJ2-2 . once TRBV6-5 TGTGCCAGCAGTTATAAGGGGATCAACACCGGGGAGCTGTTTTTT CASSYKGINTGELFF
TRBJ2-3 TRBD2 . TRBV9 TGTGCCAGCAGTGTGAGCGGGGGGGCGTCAGATACGCAGTATTTT CASSVSGGASDTQYF
TRBJ1-2 . . TRBV5-1 TGCGCCAGCAGCGTGGGCTTTTCCCTTAACTATGGCTACACCTTC CASSVGFSLNYGYTF
TRBJ2-7 TRBD1 . TRBV12-3/TRBV12-4 TGTGCCAGCAGCCGACAGGGTAACGAGCAGTACTTC CASSRQGNEQYF
TRBJ2-1 TRBD2 . TRBV5-1 TGCGCCAGCAGATCTACTAGCGGGGGGCCAACGAAGCAGTTCTTC CASRSTSGGPTKQFF
TRBJ1-6 . . TRBV5-5 TGTGCCAGCAGCTTGGATCGCAGAGGTTCACCCCTCCACTTT CASSLDRRGSPLHF
TRBJ2-1 . . TRBV6-5 TGTGCCAGCAGTTTCACAGGGTGGGGCAATGAGCAGTTCTTC CASSFTGWGNEQFF